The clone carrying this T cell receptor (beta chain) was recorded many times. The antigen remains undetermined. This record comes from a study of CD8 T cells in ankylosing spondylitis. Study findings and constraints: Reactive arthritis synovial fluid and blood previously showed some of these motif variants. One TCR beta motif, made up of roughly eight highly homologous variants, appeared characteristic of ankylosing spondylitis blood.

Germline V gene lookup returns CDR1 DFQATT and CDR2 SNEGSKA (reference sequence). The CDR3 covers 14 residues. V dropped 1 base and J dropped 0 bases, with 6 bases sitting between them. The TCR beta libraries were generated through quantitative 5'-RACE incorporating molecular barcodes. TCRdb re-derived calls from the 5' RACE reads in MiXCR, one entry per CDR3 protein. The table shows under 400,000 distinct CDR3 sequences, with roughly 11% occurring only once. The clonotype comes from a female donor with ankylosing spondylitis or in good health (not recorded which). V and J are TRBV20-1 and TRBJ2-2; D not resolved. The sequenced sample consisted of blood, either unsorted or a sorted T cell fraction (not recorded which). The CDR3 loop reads CSARVQTNTGELFF. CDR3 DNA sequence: TGCAGTGCTAGAGTCCAGACGAACACCGGGGAGCTGTTTTTT.